The sequence of this TCR beta chain was determined in a study of blood T cells in healthy people across ages. Notes on the study in general: Possibly, changes in expanded clonotypes were confounded because donor CMV status was unknown. Naive T cell percentage showed a strong correlation with the diversity of TCR beta.

Germline CDR1 MDHEN, CDR2 SYDVKM. This CDR3 region has 15 residues. V was trimmed by 2 bases and J by 3 bases, leaving 13 bases between them. Note on this clonotype: Its antigen is as yet unknown.

Through a sample-barcoded 5' primer and a J-beta primer mix, a second PCR was run for roughly 7 to 11 cycles. A template-switch adaptor that had 12 random nucleotides put a tag on each cDNA molecule. In TCRdb, the 5' RACE reads were re-called with MiXCR into one record per CDR3 protein. The sample lists fewer than 2,000,000 distinct CDR3 sequences; 35% to 50% were seen once. Specimen: blood. The rearrangement links TRBV28 to TRBJ2-5, with D perhaps TRBD2 (5 bases). The TCR sequence derives from a human donor in good health. For the CDR3, the DNA is TGTGCCAGCAGTTTAGGGTCGACGAGGGAAGAGACCCAGTACTTC. Translation gives CASSLGSTREETQYF.